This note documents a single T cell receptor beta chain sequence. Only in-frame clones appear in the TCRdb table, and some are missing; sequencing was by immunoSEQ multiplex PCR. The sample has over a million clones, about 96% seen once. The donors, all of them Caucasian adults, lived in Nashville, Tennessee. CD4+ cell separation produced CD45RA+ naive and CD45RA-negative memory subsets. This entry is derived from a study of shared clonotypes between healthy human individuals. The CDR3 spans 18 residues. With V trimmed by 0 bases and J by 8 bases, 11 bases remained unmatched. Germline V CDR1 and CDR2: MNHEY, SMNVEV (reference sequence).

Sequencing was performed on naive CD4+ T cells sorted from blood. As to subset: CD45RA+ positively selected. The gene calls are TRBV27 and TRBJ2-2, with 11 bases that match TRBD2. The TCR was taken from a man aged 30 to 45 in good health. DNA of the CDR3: TGTGCCAGCAGTTTATCTGGTAGCGGGAGGGCCCTAGCTGGGGAGCTGTTTTTT. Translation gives CASSLSGSGRALAGELFF.